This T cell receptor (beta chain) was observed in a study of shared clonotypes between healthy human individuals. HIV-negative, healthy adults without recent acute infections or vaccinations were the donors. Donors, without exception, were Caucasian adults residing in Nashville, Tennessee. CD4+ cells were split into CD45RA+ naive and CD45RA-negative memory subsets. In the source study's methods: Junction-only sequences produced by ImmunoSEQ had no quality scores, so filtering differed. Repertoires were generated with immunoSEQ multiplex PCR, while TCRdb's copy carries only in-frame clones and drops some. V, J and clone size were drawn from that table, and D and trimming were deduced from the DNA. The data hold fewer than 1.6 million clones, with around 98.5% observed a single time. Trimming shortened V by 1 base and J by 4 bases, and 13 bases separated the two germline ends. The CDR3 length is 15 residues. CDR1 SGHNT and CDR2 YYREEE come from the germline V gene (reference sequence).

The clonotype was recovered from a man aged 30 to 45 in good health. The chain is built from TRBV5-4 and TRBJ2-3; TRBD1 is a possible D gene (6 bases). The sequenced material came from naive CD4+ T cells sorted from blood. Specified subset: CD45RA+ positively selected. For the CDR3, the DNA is TGTGCCAGCAGCTTGTATCAGGGGCTCGCAGATACGCAGTATTTT. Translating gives CASSLYQGLADTQYF.